This TCR beta chain originates from a study of cytomegalovirus exposure and HLA in healthy donors. Study outcomes and limitations: It has been reported that TCR beta sequences accurately predicted the HLA-A and HLA-B alleles of most subjects. Later work found most CMV-associated TCR beta chains apparently HLA-restricted.

Primers: 60 Vbeta forward and 13 Jbeta reverse. Authors' analysis steps: Around 11 million shared chains were among approximately 87 million unique TCR beta chains counted in a later analysis. Using immunoSEQ multiplex PCR, the repertoire was profiled, and TCRdb retains in-frame clones only, with some absent. That table furnishes V, J and clone size, whereas the DNA furnished D and trimming. The table has just over 95,000 clones, roughly four fifths seen once. The CDR3 consists of 12 residues. Per germline, CDR1 SEHNR and CDR2 FQNEAQ (reference sequence). V was clipped by 4 bases and J by 8 bases, with 11 bases between them. Regarding this clone: Its antigen remains unknown.

The V call is TRBV7-9, the J call TRBJ1-2; weak D call: TRBD1 (6 bases). Sequenced input: PBMCs. The sequence was collected from a human donor in good health. The DNA for the CDR3 is TGTGCCAGCAGCTACCAGGGGCAAGGCTACACCTTC. Protein: CASSYQGQGYTF.